This T cell receptor (beta chain) was profiled in a study of T cell changes during pregnancy in multiple sclerosis. Profiling relied on immunoSEQ multiplex PCR, and the TCRdb table lists in-frame clones only, not all of them. The profile shows roughly 50,000 clones, 90% to 95% of them singletons. This CDR3 spans 12 amino acids. Germline CDR1 reads MNHNS; CDR2 reads SASEGT. With 7 bases removed from V and 3 bases from J, the gap between germline ends came to 8 bases. This clonotype was obtained from a female donor with multiple sclerosis, enrolled in a pregnancy study. Source: CD4+ T cells from peripheral blood mononuclear cells, taken after pregnancy. The gene calls are TRBV6-1 and TRBJ2-3; no firm D call. The CDR3 loop reads CASTAVTDTQYF. Here the CDR3 DNA reads TGTGCCAGCACGGCGGTTACAGATACGCAGTATTTT.